Listed below are T cell receptor beta chains from one sample, sequenced in a study of CD8+ T cells in alopecia areata. This table comes from immunoSEQ multiplex PCR, and its TCRdb copy is limited to in-frame clones, with some not included. The sample lists 110,000 to 150,000 clones; around 58% were seen once. The material sequenced was CD4+ T cells sorted from blood, taken at week 0. These receptors were collected from a human donor with alopecia areata. CDR3s include the opening cysteine and the closing phenylalanine or tryptophan. D genes are given only for firm matches. Clone size appears in some rows only: once, few, many, or a class for an expanded clone.

CDR3aa: CASSQDRMGETQYF
CDR3nt: TGTGCCAGCAGCCAAGATAGGATGGGGGAGACCCAGTACTTC
d_gene: NA
j_gene: TRBJ2-5
v_gene: TRBV4-2
len: 14
abundance: few

CDR3aa: CAGRTEPYEQYF
CDR3nt: TGTGCCGGCCGGACAGAGCCCTACGAGCAGTACTTC
d_gene: NA
j_gene: TRBJ2-7
v_gene: TRBV30
len: 12
abundance: NA

CDR3aa: CASSYDRGNSPLHF
CDR3nt: TGCGCCAGCAGCTACGACAGGGGAAATTCACCCCTCCACTTT
d_gene: TRBD1
j_gene: TRBJ1-6
v_gene: TRBV5-1
len: 14
abundance: few

CDR3aa: CASIAGVYNRAFF
CDR3nt: TGTGCCAGCATCGCAGGGGTCTACAATAGGGCTTTCTTT
d_gene: NA
j_gene: TRBJ1-1
v_gene: TRBV2
len: 13
abundance: NA

CDR3aa: CASSLVMSETQYF
CDR3nt: TGTGCCAGCAGCTTGGTTATGAGTGAGACCCAGTACTTC
d_gene: NA
j_gene: TRBJ2-5
v_gene: TRBV5-4
len: 13
abundance: NA

CDR3aa: CASSLRPGRETQYF
CDR3nt: TGTGCTAGCAGTCTTAGACCCGGGAGAGAGACCCAGTACTTC
d_gene: NA
j_gene: TRBJ2-5
v_gene: TRBV7-7
len: 14
abundance: NA

CDR3aa: CAWSVKRNTEAFF
CDR3nt: TGTGCCTGGAGTGTTAAACGGAACACTGAAGCTTTCTTT
d_gene: NA
j_gene: TRBJ1-1
v_gene: TRBV30
len: 13
abundance: NA

CDR3aa: CASSPNGDTEAFF
CDR3nt: TGTGCCAGCTCACCGAATGGGGACACTGAAGCTTTCTTT
d_gene: NA
j_gene: TRBJ1-1
v_gene: TRBV18
len: 13
abundance: few

CDR3aa: CASTLRGADTQYF
CDR3nt: TGTGCCAGCACCCTAAGGGGAGCAGATACGCAGTATTTT
d_gene: NA
j_gene: TRBJ2-3
v_gene: TRBV25-1
len: 13
abundance: NA

CDR3aa: CASSVGVSPQETQYF
CDR3nt: TGTGCCAGCAGCGTAGGGGTCTCGCCCCAAGAGACCCAGTACTTC
d_gene: NA
j_gene: TRBJ2-5
v_gene: TRBV9
len: 15
abundance: NA

CDR3aa: CASSLQGLAEAFF
CDR3nt: TGTGCCAGCAGCTTGCAGGGTCTCGCTGAAGCTTTCTTT
d_gene: NA
j_gene: TRBJ1-1
v_gene: TRBV5-4
len: 13
abundance: NA

CDR3aa: CASSIGSSGQGGDLYGYTF
CDR3nt: NA
d_gene: NA
j_gene: TRBJ1-2
v_gene: TRBV19
len: 19
abundance: NA

CDR3aa: CASSQVETSGVQYF
CDR3nt: TGTGCCAGCAGCCAAGTCGAGACTAGCGGGGTGCAGTACTTC
d_gene: TRBD2
j_gene: TRBJ2-7
v_gene: TRBV4-2
len: 14
abundance: once

CDR3aa: CSAETGFTGNTIYF
CDR3nt: TGCAGCGCCGAGACAGGATTCACTGGAAACACCATATATTTT
d_gene: NA
j_gene: TRBJ1-3
v_gene: TRBV29-1
len: 14
abundance: NA

CDR3aa: CAWSVNADTQYF
CDR3nt: TGTGCCTGGAGTGTAAATGCAGATACGCAGTATTTT
d_gene: NA
j_gene: TRBJ2-3
v_gene: TRBV30
len: 12
abundance: few

CDR3aa: CSVVPRDNTDTQYF
CDR3nt: TGCAGCGTTGTTCCCAGGGATAACACAGATACGCAGTATTTT
d_gene: NA
j_gene: TRBJ2-3
v_gene: TRBV29-1
len: 14
abundance: few

CDR3aa: CASSPPGATNEKLFF
CDR3nt: TGCGCCAGCAGCCCCCCTGGGGCAACTAATGAAAAACTGTTTTTT
d_gene: NA
j_gene: TRBJ1-4
v_gene: TRBV4-1
len: 15
abundance: few

CDR3aa: CASSRGQGVNYGYTF
CDR3nt: TGTGCCAGCAGCCGCGGTCAGGGGGTAAACTATGGCTACACCTTC
d_gene: TRBD1
j_gene: TRBJ1-2
v_gene: TRBV2
len: 15
abundance: NA

CDR3aa: CAWGYDTQYF
CDR3nt: TGTGCCTGGGGGTACGATACGCAGTATTTT
d_gene: NA
j_gene: TRBJ2-3
v_gene: TRBV30
len: 10
abundance: NA

CDR3aa: CASSGPRAQYF
CDR3nt: TGTGCCAGCAGTGGTCCCAGGGCCCAGTACTTC
d_gene: NA
j_gene: TRBJ2-5
v_gene: TRBV2
len: 11
abundance: NA

CDR3aa: CASSITGYAYERYF
CDR3nt: TGTGCCAGTAGTATCACAGGGTACGCCTACGAGCGGTACTTC
d_gene: NA
j_gene: TRBJ2-7
v_gene: TRBV19
len: 14
abundance: NA

CDR3aa: CASTKDTLGGDGYTF
CDR3nt: TGTGCCAGCACAAAGGACACCCTTGGGGGGGATGGCTACACCTTC
d_gene: NA
j_gene: TRBJ1-2
v_gene: TRBV2
len: 15
abundance: few

CDR3aa: CAWRLTSGGSDTQYF
CDR3nt: TGTGCCTGGAGACTGACTAGCGGGGGGTCAGATACGCAGTATTTT
d_gene: TRBD2
j_gene: TRBJ2-3
v_gene: TRBV30
len: 15
abundance: NA

CDR3aa: CASSMGQGDGYTF
CDR3nt: TGCGCCAGCAGCATGGGACAGGGCGACGGCTACACCTTC
d_gene: TRBD1
j_gene: TRBJ1-2
v_gene: TRBV5-1
len: 13
abundance: NA

CDR3aa: CAWGQGYTGELFF
CDR3nt: TGTGCCTGGGGACAGGGGTACACCGGGGAGCTGTTTTTT
d_gene: TRBD1
j_gene: TRBJ2-2
v_gene: TRBV30
len: 13
abundance: NA

CDR3aa: CASSDVGGGYTF
CDR3nt: TGTGCCAGCAGTGATGTCGGTGGTGGCTACACCTTC
d_gene: NA
j_gene: TRBJ1-2
v_gene: TRBV25-1
len: 12
abundance: NA

CDR3aa: CASSQDLAAFYGYTF
CDR3nt: TGTGCCAGCAGCCAAGATCTGGCAGCTTTTTATGGCTACACCTTC
d_gene: NA
j_gene: TRBJ1-2
v_gene: TRBV4-2
len: 15
abundance: NA

CDR3aa: CAITPRDGPYEQYF
CDR3nt: TGTGCCATCACCCCAAGAGATGGACCGTACGAGCAGTACTTC
d_gene: NA
j_gene: TRBJ2-7
v_gene: TRBV10-3
len: 14
abundance: NA

CDR3aa: CSVLTGTGFTGELFF
CDR3nt: TGCAGCGTGCTAACCGGGACAGGGTTCACCGGGGAGCTGTTTTTT
d_gene: TRBD1
j_gene: TRBJ2-2
v_gene: TRBV29-1
len: 15
abundance: NA

CDR3aa: CASSLAGRGSVETQYF
CDR3nt: TGTGCCAGCAGCTTAGCCGGTCGGGGTTCCGTGGAGACCCAGTACTTC
d_gene: NA
j_gene: TRBJ2-5
v_gene: TRBV7-2
len: 16
abundance: few

CDR3aa: CAWGLAFYGYTF
CDR3nt: TGTGCCTGGGGACTGGCGTTCTATGGCTACACCTTC
d_gene: NA
j_gene: TRBJ1-2
v_gene: TRBV30
len: 12
abundance: NA

CDR3aa: CASSQPWDLPAGEKLFF
CDR3nt: TGCGCCAGCAGCCAGCCGTGGGACCTTCCGGCGGGTGAAAAACTGTTTTTT
d_gene: NA
j_gene: TRBJ1-4
v_gene: TRBV4-1
len: 17
abundance: NA

CDR3aa: CASTSDRGRQPQHF
CDR3nt: TGTGCCAGTACCTCGGACAGGGGTAGACAGCCCCAGCATTTT
d_gene: TRBD1
j_gene: TRBJ1-5
v_gene: TRBV19
len: 14
abundance: once

CDR3aa: CASSRTSDQETQYF
CDR3nt: TGCGCCAGCAGCCGGACTAGCGATCAAGAGACCCAGTACTTC
d_gene: TRBD2
j_gene: TRBJ2-5
v_gene: TRBV5-1
len: 14
abundance: once

CDR3aa: CASSLEGGYEQYF
CDR3nt: TGTGCCAGCAGCTTAGAAGGGGGGTACGAGCAGTACTTC
d_gene: NA
j_gene: TRBJ2-7
v_gene: TRBV7-2
len: 13
abundance: NA

CDR3aa: CSVGGATSYEQYF
CDR3nt: TGCAGCGTTGGAGGGGCAACATCCTACGAGCAGTACTTC
d_gene: NA
j_gene: TRBJ2-7
v_gene: TRBV29-1
len: 13
abundance: NA

CDR3aa: CSVDGMNTEAFF
CDR3nt: TGCAGCGTTGACGGTATGAACACTGAAGCTTTCTTT
d_gene: NA
j_gene: TRBJ1-1
v_gene: TRBV29-1
len: 12
abundance: few

CDR3aa: CASSFGGELFF
CDR3nt: TGTGCCAGCAGCTTCGGCGGGGAGCTGTTTTTT
d_gene: NA
j_gene: TRBJ2-2
v_gene: TRBV11-2
len: 11
abundance: NA

CDR3aa: CASNTIGTGLQETQYF
CDR3nt: TGTGCCAGCAACACGATTGGGACGGGGTTGCAAGAGACCCAGTACTTC
d_gene: NA
j_gene: TRBJ2-5
v_gene: TRBV11-2
len: 16
abundance: NA

CDR3aa: CASSYDRGLSPLHF
CDR3nt: TGTGCCAGCAGCTATGACAGGGGGCTTTCACCCCTCCACTTT
d_gene: TRBD1
j_gene: TRBJ1-6
v_gene: TRBV13
len: 14
abundance: NA

CDR3aa: CASGGFSGANVLTF
CDR3nt: TGTGCCAGCGGTGGCTTCTCTGGGGCCAACGTCCTGACTTTC
d_gene: NA
j_gene: TRBJ2-6
v_gene: TRBV5-4
len: 14
abundance: NA

CDR3aa: CASSYSFVDRELFF
CDR3nt: TGTGCCAGCAGTTACTCCTTCGTTGACAGGGAGCTGTTTTTT
d_gene: NA
j_gene: TRBJ2-2
v_gene: TRBV6-5
len: 14
abundance: few

CDR3aa: CASRRGGDYGYTF
CDR3nt: TGTGCCAGCCGCCGGGGGGGCGACTATGGCTACACCTTC
d_gene: NA
j_gene: TRBJ1-2
v_gene: TRBV25-1
len: 13
abundance: NA

CDR3aa: CSVFRDRGKGYTF
CDR3nt: TGCAGCGTTTTCCGGGACAGGGGGAAAGGCTACACCTTC
d_gene: TRBD1
j_gene: TRBJ1-2
v_gene: TRBV29-1
len: 13
abundance: few

CDR3aa: CASTKSSLEAFF
CDR3nt: TGTGCCAGTACCAAATCAAGCCTTGAAGCTTTCTTT
d_gene: NA
j_gene: TRBJ1-1
v_gene: TRBV19
len: 12
abundance: once

CDR3aa: CASRVKDRGSDEQFF
CDR3nt: TGCGCCAGCAGGGTAAAGGACAGGGGGTCGGATGAGCAGTTCTTC
d_gene: TRBD1
j_gene: TRBJ2-1
v_gene: TRBV5-1
len: 15
abundance: NA

CDR3aa: CASSQEGGGATDTQYF
CDR3nt: TGTGCCAGCAGCCAAGAAGGCGGGGGGGCGACAGATACGCAGTATTTT
d_gene: TRBD2
j_gene: TRBJ2-3
v_gene: TRBV4-2
len: 16
abundance: NA

CDR3aa: CASSLWTGEVPDKGYTF
CDR3nt: TGTGCCAGCAGCTTGTGGACAGGGGAGGTTCCGGATAAGGGCTACACCTTC
d_gene: NA
j_gene: TRBJ1-2
v_gene: TRBV21-1
len: 17
abundance: few

CDR3aa: CSVDASGGAPGELFF
CDR3nt: TGCAGCGTTGATGCTAGCGGGGGGGCCCCCGGGGAGCTGTTTTTT
d_gene: TRBD2
j_gene: TRBJ2-2
v_gene: TRBV29-1
len: 15
abundance: NA

CDR3aa: CASSPGRGEGGYTF
CDR3nt: TGTGCCAGCAGCCCCGGACGTGGAGAAGGTGGCTACACCTTC
d_gene: NA
j_gene: TRBJ1-2
v_gene: TRBV11-1
len: 14
abundance: NA

CDR3aa: CARNGEMNTEAFF
CDR3nt: TGTGCAAGGAACGGGGAAATGAACACTGAAGCTTTCTTT
d_gene: NA
j_gene: TRBJ1-1
v_gene: TRBV30
len: 13
abundance: NA

CDR3aa: CASSADGQLRQYF
CDR3nt: TGTGCCAGCAGTGCAGACGGCCAGCTGAGGCAGTACTTC
d_gene: NA
j_gene: TRBJ2-7
v_gene: TRBV25-1
len: 13
abundance: few

CDR3aa: CASSQDSIVGYGYTF
CDR3nt: TGTGCCAGCAGCCAAGATTCCATCGTGGGTTATGGCTACACCTTC
d_gene: NA
j_gene: TRBJ1-2
v_gene: TRBV14
len: 15
abundance: once

CDR3aa: CASSSARGLTYEQYF
CDR3nt: TGCGCCAGCAGCTCAGCGCGGGGGCTCACCTACGAGCAGTACTTC
d_gene: NA
j_gene: TRBJ2-7
v_gene: TRBV5-1
len: 15
abundance: NA

CDR3aa: CASSSNGAGADTQYF
CDR3nt: TGTGCCAGCAGCTCCAATGGGGCCGGCGCAGATACGCAGTATTTT
d_gene: NA
j_gene: TRBJ2-3
v_gene: TRBV7-9
len: 15
abundance: NA

CDR3aa: CASSFGNIQYF
CDR3nt: TGTGCCAGCAGCTTCGGCAACATTCAGTACTTC
d_gene: NA
j_gene: TRBJ2-4
v_gene: TRBV5-6
len: 11
abundance: NA

CDR3aa: CASSLDSTNTEAFF
CDR3nt: TGCGCCAGCAGCTTGGACAGCACGAACACTGAAGCTTTCTTT
d_gene: NA
j_gene: TRBJ1-1
v_gene: TRBV5-1
len: 14
abundance: NA

CDR3aa: CASRVTGTNYGYTF
CDR3nt: TGTGCCAGCAGGGTAACCGGGACGAACTATGGCTACACCTTC
d_gene: NA
j_gene: TRBJ1-2
v_gene: TRBV2
len: 14
abundance: NA

CDR3aa: CASSPGGSRGQGDTQYF
CDR3nt: TGCGCCAGCAGCCCTGGCGGGTCCAGGGGGCAGGGAGATACGCAGTATTTT
d_gene: TRBD1
j_gene: TRBJ2-3
v_gene: TRBV5-1
len: 17
abundance: few